This T cell receptor (beta chain) was sequenced in a study of blood T cell repertoires in COVID-19. Study as a whole: COVID-19 samples from acute and convalescent phases originated in the United States, Italy and Spain.

The assay was immunoSEQ multiplex PCR, and TCRdb's table has in-frame clones only and misses some. The table has hundreds of thousands of clones, 65% to 85% seen once; the top ten hold roughly 27%. J lost 5 bases, V lost 4 bases, and 12 bases had no gene match. Germline CDR1 and CDR2: SGDLS and YYNGEE. The CDR3 loop spans 16 amino acids. Sequenced material: peripheral blood. V is TRBV9 and J is TRBJ2-1; 7 nucleotides match TRBD1. The origin of this receptor is a man in his forties with acute or convalescent COVID-19. Written as DNA, the CDR3 is TGTGCCAGCAGCCCAGTAGAGGGACAGAGAAACAATGAGCAGTTCTTC. Its translation is CASSPVEGQRNNEQFF.